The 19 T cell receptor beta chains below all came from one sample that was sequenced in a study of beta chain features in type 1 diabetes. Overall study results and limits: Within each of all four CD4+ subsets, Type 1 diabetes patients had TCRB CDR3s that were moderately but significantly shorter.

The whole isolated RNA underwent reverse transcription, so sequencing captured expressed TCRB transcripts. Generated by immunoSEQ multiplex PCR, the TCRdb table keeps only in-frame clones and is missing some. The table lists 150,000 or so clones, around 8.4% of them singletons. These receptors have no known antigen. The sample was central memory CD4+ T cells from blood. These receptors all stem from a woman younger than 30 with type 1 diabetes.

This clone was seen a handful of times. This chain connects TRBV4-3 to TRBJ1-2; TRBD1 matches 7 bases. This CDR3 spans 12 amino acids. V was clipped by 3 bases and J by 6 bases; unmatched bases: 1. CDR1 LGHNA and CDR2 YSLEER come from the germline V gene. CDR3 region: CASSHTGDGYTF. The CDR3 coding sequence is TGCGCCAGCAGCCACACAGGGGATGGCTACACCTTC.

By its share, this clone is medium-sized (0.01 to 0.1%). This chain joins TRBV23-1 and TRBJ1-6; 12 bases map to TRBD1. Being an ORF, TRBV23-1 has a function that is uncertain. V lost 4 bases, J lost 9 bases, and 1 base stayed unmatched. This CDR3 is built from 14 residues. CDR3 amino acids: CASSRDRGLSPLHF. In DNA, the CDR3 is TGCGCCAGCAGTCGGGACAGGGGGCTTTCACCCCTCCACTTT.

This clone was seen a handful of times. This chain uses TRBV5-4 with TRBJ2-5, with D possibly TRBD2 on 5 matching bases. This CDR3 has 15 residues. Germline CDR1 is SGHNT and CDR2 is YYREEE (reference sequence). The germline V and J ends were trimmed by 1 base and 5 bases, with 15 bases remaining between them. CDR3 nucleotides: TGTGCCAGCAGCTTGCCGGGGTCTAGGCTGGAGACCCAGTACTTC. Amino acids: CASSLPGSRLETQYF.

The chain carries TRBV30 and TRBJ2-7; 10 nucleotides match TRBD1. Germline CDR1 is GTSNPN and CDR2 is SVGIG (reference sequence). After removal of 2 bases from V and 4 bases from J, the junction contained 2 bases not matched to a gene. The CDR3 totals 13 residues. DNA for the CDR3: TGTGCCTGGAGTTGGGACAGGGGATACGAGCAGTACTTC. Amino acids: CAWSWDRGYEQYF. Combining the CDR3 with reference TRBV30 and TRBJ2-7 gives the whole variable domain SQTIHQWPATLVQPVGSPLSLECTVEGTSNPNLYWYRQAAGRGLQLLFYSVGIGQISSEVPQNLSASRPQDRQFILSSKKLLLSDSGFYLCAWSWDRGYEQYFGPGTRLTVT.

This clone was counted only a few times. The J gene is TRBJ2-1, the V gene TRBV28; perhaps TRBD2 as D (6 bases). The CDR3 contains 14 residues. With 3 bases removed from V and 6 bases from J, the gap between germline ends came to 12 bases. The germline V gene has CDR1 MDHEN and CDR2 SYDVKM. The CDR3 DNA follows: TGTGCCAGCAGTTTTGGAGGGACCGTCAATGAGCAGTTCTTC. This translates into CASSFGGTVNEQFF.

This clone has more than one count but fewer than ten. The CDR3 here is CASSLSGGSYNEQFF. CDR3 nucleotide sequence: TGTGCCAGCAGCCTCAGCGGGGGCTCCTACAATGAGCAGTTCTTC. The chain combines TRBV5-8 with TRBJ2-1; TRBD2 agrees at 8 bases. V lost 4 bases, J lost 0 bases, and 3 bases stayed unmatched. Germline loops: CDR1 SGHTS, CDR2 YDEGEE. The length of the CDR3 is 15 residues.

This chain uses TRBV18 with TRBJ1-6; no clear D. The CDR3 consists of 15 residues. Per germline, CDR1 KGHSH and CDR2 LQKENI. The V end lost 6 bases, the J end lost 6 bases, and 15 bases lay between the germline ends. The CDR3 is CASSDLRVGNSPLHF. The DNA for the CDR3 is TGTGCCAGCTCCGATCTACGGGTTGGTAATTCACCCCTCCACTTT.

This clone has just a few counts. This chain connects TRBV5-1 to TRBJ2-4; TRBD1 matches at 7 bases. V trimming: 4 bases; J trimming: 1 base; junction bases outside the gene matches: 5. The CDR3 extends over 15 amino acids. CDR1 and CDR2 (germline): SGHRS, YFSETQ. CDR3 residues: CASSTTGSAKNIQYF. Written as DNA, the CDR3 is TGCGCCAGCAGCACGACAGGGTCGGCCAAAAACATTCAGTACTTC.

The CDR3 loop is CASSPSGRQGRWYNEQFF. In DNA, the CDR3 is TGTGCCAGCAGTCCATCGGGAAGACAGGGGCGGTGGTATAATGAGCAGTTCTTC. V is TRBV28 and J is TRBJ2-1; the match to TRBD1 covers 8 bases. CDR3 length equals 18 residues. Per the germline V gene, CDR1 is MDHEN and CDR2 is SYDVKM. V dropped 5 bases and J dropped 7; count of bases not matched to a gene: 19.

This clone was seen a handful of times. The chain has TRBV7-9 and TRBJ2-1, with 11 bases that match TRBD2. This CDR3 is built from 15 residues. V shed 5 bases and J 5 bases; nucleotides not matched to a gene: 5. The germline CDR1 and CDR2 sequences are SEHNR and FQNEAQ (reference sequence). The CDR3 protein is CASSRGGLADNEQFF. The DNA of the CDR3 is TGTGCCAGCAGCCGGGGGGGACTAGCGGACAATGAGCAGTTCTTC. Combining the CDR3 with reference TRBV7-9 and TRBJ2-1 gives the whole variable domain DTGVSQNPRHKITKRGQNVTFRCDPISEHNRLYWYRQTLGQGPEFLTYFQNEAQLEKSRLLSDRFSAERPKGSFSTLEIQRTEQGDSAMYLCASSRGGLADNEQFFGPGTRLTVL.

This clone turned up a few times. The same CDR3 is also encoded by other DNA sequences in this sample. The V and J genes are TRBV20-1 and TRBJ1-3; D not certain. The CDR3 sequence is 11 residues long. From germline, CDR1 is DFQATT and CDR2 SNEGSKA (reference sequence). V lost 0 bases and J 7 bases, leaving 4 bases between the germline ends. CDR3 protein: CSARDSNTIYF. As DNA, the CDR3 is TGCAGTGCTAGAGATAGTAACACCATATATTTT.

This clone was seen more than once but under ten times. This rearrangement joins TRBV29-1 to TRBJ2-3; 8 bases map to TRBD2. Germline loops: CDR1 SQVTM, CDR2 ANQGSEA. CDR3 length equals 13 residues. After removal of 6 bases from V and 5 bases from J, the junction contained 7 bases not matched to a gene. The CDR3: CSVGSGRGDTQYF. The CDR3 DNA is TGCAGCGTGGGGAGCGGGAGAGGAGATACGCAGTATTTT.

The CDR3 is CASQKPGQRHNEQFF. In DNA, the CDR3 is TGTGCCAGCCAAAAACCGGGACAGAGGCACAATGAGCAGTTCTTC. The rearrangement links TRBV5-6 to TRBJ2-1; 7 nucleotides align to TRBD1. Germline assignment: CDR1 SGHDT and CDR2 YYEEEE. This CDR3 contains 15 residues. V was pared by 7 bases and J by 5 bases, with 12 bases of the junction left unmatched.

CDR3 DNA sequence: TGTGCCTGGAGTCGGGGGTCGGGGGAGTTAAGGAATGAGCAGTTCTTC. Residues: CAWSRGSGELRNEQFF. The rearrangement links TRBV30 to TRBJ2-1, with D possibly being TRBD2 (6 bases). With 2 bases removed from V and 7 bases from J, the gap between germline ends came to 21 bases. Per germline, CDR1 GTSNPN and CDR2 SVGIG (reference sequence). This CDR3 contains 16 residues.

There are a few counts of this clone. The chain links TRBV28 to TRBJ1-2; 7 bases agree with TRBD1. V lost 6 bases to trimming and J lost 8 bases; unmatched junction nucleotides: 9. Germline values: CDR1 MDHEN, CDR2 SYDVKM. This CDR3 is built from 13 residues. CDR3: CASSSTGREGYTF. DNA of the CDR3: TGTGCCAGCAGCTCGACAGGGCGAGAGGGCTACACCTTC.

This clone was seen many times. CDR3 nucleotide sequence: TGTGCCAGCGCGGGAGTTTCGGGAGAGACCCAGTACTTC. Translation gives CASAGVSGETQYF. The genes are TRBV9 and TRBJ2-5, with 7 bases matching TRBD2. After removal of 7 bases from V and 4 bases from J, the junction contained 7 bases not matched to a gene. The CDR3 extends over 13 amino acids. Germline loops: CDR1 SGDLS, CDR2 YYNGEE. Drawing the rest from reference TRBV9 and TRBJ2-5, the complete variable domain is DSGVTQTPKHLITATGQRVTLRCSPRSGDLSVYWYQQSLDQGLQFLIQYYNGEERAKGNILERFSAQQFPDLHSELNLSSLELGDSALYFCASAGVSGETQYFGPGTRLLVL.

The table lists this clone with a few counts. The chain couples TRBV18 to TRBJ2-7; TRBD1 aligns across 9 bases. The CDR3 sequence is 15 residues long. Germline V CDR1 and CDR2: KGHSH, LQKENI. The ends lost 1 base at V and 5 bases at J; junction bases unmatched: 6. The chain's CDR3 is CASSPLGQGSHEQYF. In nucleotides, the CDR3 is TGTGCCAGCTCACCACTCGGACAGGGGTCTCACGAGCAGTACTTC.

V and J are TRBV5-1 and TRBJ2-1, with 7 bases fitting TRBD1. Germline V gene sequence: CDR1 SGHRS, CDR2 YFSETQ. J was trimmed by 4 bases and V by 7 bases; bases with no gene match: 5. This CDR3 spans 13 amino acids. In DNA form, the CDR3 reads TGCGCCAGCCAGACAGGGCGGTACAATGAGCAGTTCTTC. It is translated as CASQTGRYNEQFF.

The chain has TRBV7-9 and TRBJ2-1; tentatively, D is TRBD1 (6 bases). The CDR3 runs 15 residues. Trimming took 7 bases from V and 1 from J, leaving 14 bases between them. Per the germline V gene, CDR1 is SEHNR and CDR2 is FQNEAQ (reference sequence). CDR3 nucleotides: TGTGCCAGCAACGACAGGACAACTTCCTACAATGAGCAGTTCTTC. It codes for CASNDRTTSYNEQFF.